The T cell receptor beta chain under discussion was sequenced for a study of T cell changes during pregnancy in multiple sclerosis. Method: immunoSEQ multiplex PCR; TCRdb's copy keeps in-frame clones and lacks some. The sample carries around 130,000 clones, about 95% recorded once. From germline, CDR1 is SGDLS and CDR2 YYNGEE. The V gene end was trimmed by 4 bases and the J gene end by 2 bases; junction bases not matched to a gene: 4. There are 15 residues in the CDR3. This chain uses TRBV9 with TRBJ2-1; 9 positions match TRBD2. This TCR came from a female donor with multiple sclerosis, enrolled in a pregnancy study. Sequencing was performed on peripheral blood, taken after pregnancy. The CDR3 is CASSFRTSAYNEQFF. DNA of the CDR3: TGTGCCAGCAGCTTCAGGACTAGCGCCTACAATGAGCAGTTCTTC.